This record covers a single T cell receptor (beta chain). The sample belongs to a study of CD8 T cells in Susac syndrome. After extraction with the RNeasy kit, about 0.5 to 1 ug of the RNA was reverse transcribed using random hexamers. TCRdb used MiXCR to reprocess the immunoSEQ multiplex PCR reads, holding one entry per CDR3 protein. Here the sample spans roughly 150,000 distinct CDR3 sequences, 90% to 96% being singletons. This CDR3 has 14 amino acids. V lost 8 bases, J lost 2 bases, and 5 bases stayed unmatched. Germline V CDR1 and CDR2: SQVTM, ANQGSEA. The sequenced sample was CD4+ T cells from PBMCs. The V call is TRBV29-1, the J call TRBJ2-1; 11 bases align to TRBD1. The sequence was obtained from a human donor with Susac syndrome. CDR3 bases: TGCAGCTTACGGGGACAGGGGGCCTACAATGAGCAGTTCTTC. It codes for CSLRGQGAYNEQFF.